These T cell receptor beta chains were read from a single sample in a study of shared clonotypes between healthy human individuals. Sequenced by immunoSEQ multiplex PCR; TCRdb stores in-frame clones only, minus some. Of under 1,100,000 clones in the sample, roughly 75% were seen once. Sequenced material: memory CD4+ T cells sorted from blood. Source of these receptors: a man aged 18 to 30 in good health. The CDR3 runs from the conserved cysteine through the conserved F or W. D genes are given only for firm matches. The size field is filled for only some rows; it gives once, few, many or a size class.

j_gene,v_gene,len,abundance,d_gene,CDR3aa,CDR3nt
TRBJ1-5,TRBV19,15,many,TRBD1,CASNFGTGSNQPQHF,TGTGCCAGTAATTTCGGGACAGGAAGCAATCAGCCCCAGCATTTT
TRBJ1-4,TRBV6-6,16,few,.,CASSYSNRGTNEKLFF,TGTGCCAGCAGTTACTCGAATAGGGGGACTAATGAAAAACTGTTTTTT
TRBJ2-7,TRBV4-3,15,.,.,CASSQGSGFSYEQYF,TGCGCCAGCAGCCAAGGCTCGGGGTTTTCCTACGAGCAGTACTTC
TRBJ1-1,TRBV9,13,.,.,CASSVGDGTEAFF,TGTGCCAGCAGCGTAGGGGATGGCACTGAAGCTTTCTTT
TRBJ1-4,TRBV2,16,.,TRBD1,CASRWDRGAANEKLFF,TGTGCCAGCAGATGGGACAGGGGAGCGGCTAATGAAAAACTGTTTTTT
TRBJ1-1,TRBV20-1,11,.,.,CSALHSTEAFF,TGCAGTGCTCTTCACTCCACTGAAGCTTTCTTT
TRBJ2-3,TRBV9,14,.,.,CASSEQGSTDTQYF,TGTGCCAGCAGCGAACAGGGAAGTACAGATACGCAGTATTTT
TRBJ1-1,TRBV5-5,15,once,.,CASSLFEQGRTEAFF,TGTGCCAGCAGCTTGTTTGAGCAGGGTCGCACTGAAGCTTTCTTT
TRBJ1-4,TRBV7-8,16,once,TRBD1,CASSLVGGGGGEKLFF,TGTGCCAGCAGCTTAGTAGGAGGGGGCGGAGGTGAAAAACTGTTTTTT
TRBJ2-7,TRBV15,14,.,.,CATSRDGDSYEQYF,TGTGCCACCAGCAGAGATGGGGATTCCTACGAGCAGTACTTC
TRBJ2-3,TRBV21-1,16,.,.,CASSAKSQGPTDTQYF,TGTGCCAGCAGCGCCAAATCTCAAGGCCCCACAGATACGCAGTATTTT
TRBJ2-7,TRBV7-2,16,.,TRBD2,CASSLSSTSGSYEQYF,TGTGCCAGCAGCTTAAGTTCGACTAGCGGGAGTTACGAGCAGTACTTC
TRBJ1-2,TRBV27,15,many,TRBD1,CASSFLSGQRSGYTF,TGTGCCAGCAGTTTCTTATCGGGACAGCGGTCAGGCTACACCTTC
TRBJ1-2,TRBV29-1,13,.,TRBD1,CSVEKGTGRDYTF,TGCAGCGTTGAGAAGGGGACAGGCAGGGACTACACCTTC
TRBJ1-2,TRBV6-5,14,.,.,CASSYSSANYGYTF,TGTGCCAGCAGTTACTCGTCAGCTAACTATGGCTACACCTTC
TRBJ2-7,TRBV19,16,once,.,CASSILPGVSSYEQYF,TGTGCCAGTAGTATCCTCCCCGGCGTGAGCTCCTACGAGCAGTACTTC
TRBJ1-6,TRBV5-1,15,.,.,CASSLGQVYNSPLHF,TGCGCCAGCAGCTTGGGACAGGTCTATAATTCACCCCTCCACTTT